These 14 T cell receptor beta chains originate from one sample sequenced in a study of cytomegalovirus exposure and HLA in healthy donors (dated by TCRdb to about 2017). Libraries were made using the immunoSEQ multiplex PCR assay. The multiplex PCR relied on a mix of 60 forward primers for TCR Vbeta segments and 13 reverse primers for TCR Jbeta segments. The clones in this table, taken by TCRdb from immuneACCESS, are in-frame only. Not every clone is retained; where verified, under half of the shortfall comes from an unresolved V gene, and the cause of the rest is unknown. The sample table shows about 190,000 clones, and roughly 75% are seen once. The top ten constitute over 4% of the sample. Sequences were obtained from PBMCs. These receptor sequences come from a man under 40 in good health and CMV-seropositive.

The gene calls are TRBV28 and TRBJ2-5, with D perhaps TRBD1 (6 bases). The CDR3 is 13 residues long. The V and J ends lost 7 bases and 5 bases respectively, with 14 bases between them. The germline V gene has CDR1 MDHEN and CDR2 SYDVKM. CDR3 amino acids: CASTWDNSETQYF. CDR3 nucleotides: TGTGCCAGCACTTGGGACAATTCGGAGACCCAGTACTTC.

The chain has TRBV5-1 and TRBJ2-3; 7 bases line up with TRBD1. This CDR3 is built from 14 residues. Trimming at V came to 4 bases and at J to 2 bases, leaving 4 bases not matched to a gene. Germline CDR1 reads SGHRS; CDR2 reads YFSETQ. CDR3 residues: CASSRDSLTDTQYF. The CDR3 bases are TGCGCCAGCAGCCGGGACAGCCTCACAGATACGCAGTATTTT.

The J gene is TRBJ2-5, the V gene TRBV5-4; possibly TRBD2 for D (5 bases). The CDR3 extends over 15 amino acids. Germline CDR1 is SGHNT and CDR2 is YYREEE (reference sequence). Trimming took 4 bases from V and 1 from J, leaving 14 bases between them. This CDR3 reads CASSHMPGIQETQYF. The CDR3 region has the DNA TGTGCCAGCAGCCACATGCCGGGGATCCAAGAGACCCAGTACTTC.

This chain joins TRBV19 and TRBJ1-1; weak D call: TRBD1 (5 bases). Trimming removed 0 bases from V and 1 base from J, with 6 bases in between. The CDR3 runs 14 residues. CDR1 LNHDA and CDR2 SQIVND come from the germline V gene (reference sequence). In nucleotides, the CDR3 is TGTGCCAGTAGTATAGATACAGGGAACACTGAAGCTTTCTTT. It translates to CASSIDTGNTEAFF.

The chain links TRBV4-1 to TRBJ2-7; 8 positions agree with TRBD2. V shed 0 bases and J 0 bases; nucleotides not matched to a gene: 10. This CDR3 comprises 18 residues. Germline CDR1 MGHRA, CDR2 YSYEKL. For the CDR3, the DNA is TGCGCCAGCAGCCAAGATCCCCCGACTAGCGAAGTCTCCTACGAGCAGTACTTC. The encoded protein is CASSQDPPTSEVSYEQYF.

This chain links TRBV13 with TRBJ1-1; D may be TRBD1 (5 bases). The ends were cut back, 2 bases at V and 7 bases at J, with 17 bases in the middle. The CDR3 is made up of 15 amino acids. CDR1 is PRHDT and CDR2 is FYEKMQ in the germline V gene (reference sequence). The CDR3 DNA follows: TGTGCCAGCAGCTTAAAGGTCAGGGCCTCACGTGAAGCTTTCTTT. It is translated as CASSLKVRASREAFF.

The chain couples TRBV4-1 to TRBJ2-5; 8 bases line up with TRBD2. Germline V gives CDR1 MGHRA, CDR2 YSYEKL. The CDR3 consists of 16 residues. V lost 4 bases to trimming and J lost 4 bases; unmatched junction nucleotides: 11. In DNA, the CDR3 is TGCGCCAGCAGCCGAGAGGCGACTAGCGTGCTAGAGACCCAGTACTTC. It specifies CASSREATSVLETQYF.

The rearrangement joins TRBV7-2 to TRBJ2-2; D perhaps matches TRBD1 (5 bases). The CDR3 runs to 14 residues. Germline loops: CDR1 SGHTA, CDR2 FQGNSA. V was cut by 1 base and J by 6 bases, with 9 bases left in between. CDR3: CASSLGQLAGELFF. The CDR3, as DNA: TGTGCCAGCAGCTTAGGACAGCTGGCCGGGGAGCTGTTTTTT. Based on the CDR3 plus reference TRBV7-2 and TRBJ2-2, the full variable domain is GAGVSQSPSNKVTEKGKDVELRCDPISGHTALYWYRQSLGQGLEFLIYFQGNSAPDKSGLPSDRFSAERTGGSVSTLTIQRTQQEDSAVYLCASSLGQLAGELFFGEGSRLTVL.

This clone was recorded once. V usage is TRBV7-9 and J usage is TRBJ2-7; the D gene is possibly TRBD1 (5 bases). The V end was cut by 5 bases, the J end by 2 bases, with 19 bases between. The CDR3 is made up of 16 amino acids. Germline CDR1 is SEHNR and CDR2 is FQNEAQ (reference sequence). Here the CDR3 DNA reads TGTGCCAGCAGCACAAAGCAGGGTATCCCTCCCTACGAGCAGTACTTC. The encoded protein is CASSTKQGIPPYEQYF.

The chain combines TRBV5-6 with TRBJ2-7; the D gene is possibly TRBD1 (6 bases). This CDR3 has 15 residues. The germline CDR1 and CDR2 sequences are SGHDT and YYEEEE. Trimming left V 4 bases short and J 6 bases short, with 20 bases between. CDR3 bases: TGTGCCAGCAGCGCAGGGGTGGTACTACTTGGCGAGCAGTACTTC. Its protein is CASSAGVVLLGEQYF.

This clone was observed once. The rearrangement joins TRBV9 to TRBJ1-2, with D possibly matching TRBD1 (6 bases). The CDR3 has 15 residues. CDR1 is SGDLS and CDR2 is YYNGEE in the germline V gene. V dropped 3 bases and J dropped 4 bases, with 16 bases sitting between them. In DNA form, the CDR3 reads TGTGCCAGCAGCGCTGGAACAGGGTCGGGCTATGGCTACACCTTC. Its protein is CASSAGTGSGYGYTF.

In DNA, the CDR3 is TGTGCCAGCAGGCCCCAACGGAGTCCTAACTATGGCTACACCTTC. This encodes CASRPQRSPNYGYTF. This chain links TRBV6-5 with TRBJ1-2; no definite D call. V was shortened by 6 bases and J by 0 bases, with 14 bases between the two germline ends. The CDR3 is made up of 15 amino acids. Looked up from germline, CDR1 is MNHEY and CDR2 is SVGAGI.

The chain carries TRBV5-4 and TRBJ2-7, with D uncertain. The germline V gene encodes CDR1 SGHNT and CDR2 YYREEE (reference sequence). The CDR3 contains 12 residues. V was trimmed by 8 bases and J by 4 bases, leaving 13 bases between them. The CDR3: CARLRREYEQYF. The CDR3 DNA follows: TGTGCCAGACTGCGCCGCGAATACGAGCAGTACTTC.

The chain carries TRBV9 and TRBJ2-3; D might be TRBD1 (5 bases). Trimming shortened V by 0 bases and J by 6 bases, and 17 bases separated the two germline ends. CDR3 length equals 16 residues. Germline-derived CDR1 and CDR2 are SGDLS and YYNGEE. The CDR3 is CASSVGPGQSSDTQYF. The DNA for the CDR3 is TGTGCCAGCAGCGTAGGACCAGGGCAGAGTTCGGATACGCAGTATTTT.